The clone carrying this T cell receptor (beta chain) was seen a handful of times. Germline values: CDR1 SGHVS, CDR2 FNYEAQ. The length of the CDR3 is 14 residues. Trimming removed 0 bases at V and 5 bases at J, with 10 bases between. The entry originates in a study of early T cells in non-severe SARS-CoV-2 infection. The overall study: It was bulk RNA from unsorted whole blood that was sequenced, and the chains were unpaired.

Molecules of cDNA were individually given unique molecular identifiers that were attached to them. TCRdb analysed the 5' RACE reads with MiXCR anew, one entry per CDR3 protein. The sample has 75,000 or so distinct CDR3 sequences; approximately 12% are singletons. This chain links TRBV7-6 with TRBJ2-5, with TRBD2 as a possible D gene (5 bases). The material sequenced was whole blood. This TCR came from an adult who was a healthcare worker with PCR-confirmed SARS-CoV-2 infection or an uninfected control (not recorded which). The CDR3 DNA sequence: TGTGCCAGCAGCTTAGCAGACGGGATGGAGACCCAGTACTTC. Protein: CASSLADGMETQYF.